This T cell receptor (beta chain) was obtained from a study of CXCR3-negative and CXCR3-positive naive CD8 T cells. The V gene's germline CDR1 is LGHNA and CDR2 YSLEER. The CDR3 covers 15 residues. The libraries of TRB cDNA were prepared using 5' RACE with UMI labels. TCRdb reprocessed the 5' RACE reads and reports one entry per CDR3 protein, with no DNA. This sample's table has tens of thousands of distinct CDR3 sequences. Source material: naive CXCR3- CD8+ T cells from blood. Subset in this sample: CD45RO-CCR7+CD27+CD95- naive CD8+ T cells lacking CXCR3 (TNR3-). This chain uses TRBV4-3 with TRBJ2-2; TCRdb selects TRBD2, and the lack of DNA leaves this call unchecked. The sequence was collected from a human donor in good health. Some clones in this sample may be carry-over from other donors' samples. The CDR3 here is CASSQTRGGTGELFF.